The clone carrying this T cell receptor (beta chain) was picked up a small number of times. V was pared by 0 bases and J by 4 bases, with 10 bases of the junction left unmatched. This CDR3 spans 18 amino acids. Germline-derived CDR1 and CDR2 are SGHDN and FVKESK. This sample was included in a study of blood T cell repertoires in COVID-19. In the study overall: Samples representing acute and convalescent COVID-19 were sourced from the United States, Italy and Spain. T cells, B-cell-depleted T cells, or PBMCs supplied cDNA or gDNA.

In the authors' workflow: For nucleated cells, counts were estimated from reference gene primer amplification. Generated by immunoSEQ multiplex PCR, the TCRdb table keeps only in-frame clones and is missing some. V, J and clone size are taken as reported in that table, and D and trimming were inferred from the DNA itself. This repertoire shows roughly 60,000 clones, approximately 86% found once; its top ten account for 3.5%. This TCR derives from a man aged 45 to 65 with active COVID-19. V usage is TRBV14 and J usage is TRBJ2-1; 9 bases fit TRBD1. The specimen was peripheral blood. Written as DNA, the CDR3 is TGTGCCAGCAGCCAAGAAAGGCCTCGGGACAGGGTTTACAATGAGCAGTTCTTC. Translated, it gives CASSQERPRDRVYNEQFF.